This T cell receptor beta chain was sequenced for a study of CD8+CD57+ T cells in acquired aplastic anemia. Profiles of TCR beta VDJ and CDR3 were generated from a genomic DNA template. TCRdb reprocessed the reads with MiXCR, giving one entry per CDR3 protein. The sample includes 350,000 to 450,000 distinct CDR3 sequences, around 68% of them seen just once. V gave up 1 base and J gave up 1 base; unmatched junction bases: 10. The germline gives CDR1 SGHRS, CDR2 YFSETQ. The CDR3 contains 17 residues. This sequence was found in a human donor in good health, serving as a control. The sequencing input was sorted CD4+, CD8+, or CD8+CD57+ T cells (not recorded which) from PBMCs. J is TRBJ1-1 and V is TRBV5-1; 7 bases match TRBD1. For the CDR3, the DNA is TGCGCCAGCAGCTTGATTGCAGGGGGGACATCGAACACTGAAGCTTTCTTT. Residues: CASSLIAGGTSNTEAFF. The whole variable domain, remainder taken from reference TRBV5-1 and TRBJ1-1, is KAGVTQTPRYLIKTRGQQVTLSCSPISGHRSVSWYQQTPGQGLQFLFEYFSETQRNKGNFPGRFSGRQFSNSRSEMNVSTLELGDSALYLCASSLIAGGTSNTEAFFGQGTRLTVV.